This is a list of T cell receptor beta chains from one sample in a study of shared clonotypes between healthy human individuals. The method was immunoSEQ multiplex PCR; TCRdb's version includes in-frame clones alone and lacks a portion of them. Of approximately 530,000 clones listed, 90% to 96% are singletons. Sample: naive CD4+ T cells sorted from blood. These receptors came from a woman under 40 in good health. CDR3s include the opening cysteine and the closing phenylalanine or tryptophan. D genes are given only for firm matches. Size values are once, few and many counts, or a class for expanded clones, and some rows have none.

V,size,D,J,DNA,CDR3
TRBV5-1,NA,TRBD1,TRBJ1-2,TGCGCCAGCAGCTTGGACGGGACAGACTATGGCTACACCTTC,CASSLDGTDYGYTF
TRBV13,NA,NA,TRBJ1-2,TGTGCCAGCAGCTTCTTGGCTGCGACGGCCTCGAATGGCTACACCTTC,CASSFLAATASNGYTF
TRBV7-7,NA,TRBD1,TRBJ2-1,TGTGCCAGCAGTCCTTACCGGGACAGGGTGTTCGAGCAGTTCTTC,CASSPYRDRVFEQFF
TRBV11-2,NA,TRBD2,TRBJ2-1,TGTGCCAGCAGCTTACTAGCGGGACAGAACAATGAGCAGTTCTTC,CASSLLAGQNNEQFF
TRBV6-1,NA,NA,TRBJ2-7,TGTGCCAGCAGTGAATCATTTTCGGGGTCTTTCTACGAGCAGTACTTC,CASSESFSGSFYEQYF
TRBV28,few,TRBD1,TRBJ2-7,TGTGCCAGCAGTCCCTCCCCGGACAGGGCCTACGAGCAGTACTTC,CASSPSPDRAYEQYF
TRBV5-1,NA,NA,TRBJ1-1,TGCGCCAGCAGCTTGAGTTGGGAAACTGAAGCTTTCTTT,CASSLSWETEAFF
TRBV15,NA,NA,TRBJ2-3,TGTGCCACCAGCACTAGCATCGGCCACACAGATACGCAGTATTTT,CATSTSIGHTDTQYF
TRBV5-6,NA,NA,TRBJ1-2,TGTGCCAGCAGCTTCCAGGGTGGCTATGGCTACACCTTC,CASSFQGGYGYTF
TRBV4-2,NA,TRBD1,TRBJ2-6,TGTGCCAGCAGCCACTTAATTGGACAGGGGGCTGTTGGGGCCAACGTCCTGACTTTC,CASSHLIGQGAVGANVLTF
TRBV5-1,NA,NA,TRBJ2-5,TGCGCCAGCAGCCCGGGCGGGACAAAGGAGACCCAGTACTTC,CASSPGGTKETQYF
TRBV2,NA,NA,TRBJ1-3,TGTGCCAGCGGGGGCTTCTCCAGGTCTGGAAACACCATATATTTT,CASGGFSRSGNTIYF
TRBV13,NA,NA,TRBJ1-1,TGTGCCAGCAGCTTTCCGGGGGAATCTTCGGGGCACACTGAAGCTTTCTTT,CASSFPGESSGHTEAFF
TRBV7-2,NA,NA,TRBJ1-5,TGTGCCAGCAGCTCGGGCAGGTTCCGAGGCAATCAGCCCCAGCATTTT,CASSSGRFRGNQPQHF
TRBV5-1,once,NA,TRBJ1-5,TGCGCCAGCAGCTTGGGGGACAACCATAGCAATCAGCCCCAGCATTTT,CASSLGDNHSNQPQHF
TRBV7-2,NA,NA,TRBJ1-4,TGTGCCAGCAGCTTAGCCGGGGGTAGTAATGAAAAACTGTTTTTT,CASSLAGGSNEKLFF
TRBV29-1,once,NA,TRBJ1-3,TGCAGCGCCCGGGACCTCTCTGGAAACACCATATATTTT,CSARDLSGNTIYF
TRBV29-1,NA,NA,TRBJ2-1,TGCAGCGTAAGAATGCAGGGATACAATGAGCAGTTCTTC,CSVRMQGYNEQFF
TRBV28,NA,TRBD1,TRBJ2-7,TGTGCCAGCAGTCTAGGACAGGGCTCTGGAGAGCAGTACTTC,CASSLGQGSGEQYF
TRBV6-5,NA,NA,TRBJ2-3,TGTGCCAGCAGTTACTCTTACAGGCTTGGCACAGATACGCAGTATTTT,CASSYSYRLGTDTQYF
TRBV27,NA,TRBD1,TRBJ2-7,TGTGCCAGCAGTAATCTGGGACAGGGAGCCTACGAGCAGTACTTC,CASSNLGQGAYEQYF
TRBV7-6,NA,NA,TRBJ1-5,TGTGCCAGCAGCTTAGGGCAGGGAAATCAGCCCCAGCATTTT,CASSLGQGNQPQHF
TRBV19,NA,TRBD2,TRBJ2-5,TGTGCCAGTAGTAGAGGGACTAGCGGGAGTATTAGCCAAGAGACCCAGTACTTC,CASSRGTSGSISQETQYF
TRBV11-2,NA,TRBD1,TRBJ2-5,TGTGCCAGCAGCTTAGCCGACAGGGGAACAGAGACCCAGTACTTC,CASSLADRGTETQYF
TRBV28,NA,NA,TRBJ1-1,TGTGCCAGCAGTTTGGCAGGGAGGGGAACTGAAGCTTTCTTT,CASSLAGRGTEAFF
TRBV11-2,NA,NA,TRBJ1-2,TGTGCCAGCAGCTTAGGACAGTTTGGCTATGGCTACACCTTC,CASSLGQFGYGYTF
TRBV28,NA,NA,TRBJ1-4,TGTGCCAGCAGTTTATTACAGGGCGCTAATGAAAAACTGTTTTTT,CASSLLQGANEKLFF
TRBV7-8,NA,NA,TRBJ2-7,TGTGCTAGCAGCCCAAACACAGGGACTTACGAGCAGTACTTC,CASSPNTGTYEQYF
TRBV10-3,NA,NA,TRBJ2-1,TGTGCCATCAGTGAGTACGGGGTACATGAGCAGTTCTTC,CAISEYGVHEQFF
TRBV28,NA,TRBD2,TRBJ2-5,TGTGCCAGCATGATAGGACTAGCGGGACGGGAAGAGACCCAGTACTTC,CASMIGLAGREETQYF
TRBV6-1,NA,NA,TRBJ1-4,TGTGCCAGCAGAGAAAGGGGACAAGGGAATGAAAAACTGTTTTTT,CASRERGQGNEKLFF
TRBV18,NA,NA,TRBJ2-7,TGTGCCAGCTCACCCACTCGGGGTCTCTACGAGCAGTACTTC,CASSPTRGLYEQYF
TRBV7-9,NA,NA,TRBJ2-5,TGTGCCAGCAGCTTAGTTGTCTCGCTCTTGGAGACCCAGTACTTC,CASSLVVSLLETQYF
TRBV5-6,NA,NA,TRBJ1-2,TGTGCCAGCAGCTTGTCAGGGGCCTTCTATGGCTACACCTTC,CASSLSGAFYGYTF
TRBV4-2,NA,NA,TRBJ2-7,TGTGCCAGCAGCCCGGAGGGGGTAAACTACGAGCAGTACTTC,CASSPEGVNYEQYF
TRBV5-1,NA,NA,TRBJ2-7,TGCGCCAGCAGCTCACGACTAAACGAGCAGTACTTC,CASSSRLNEQYF
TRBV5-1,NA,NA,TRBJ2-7,TGCGCCAGCAGCTTGTGGGGGGAAAGGAGCTCCTACGAGCAGTACTTC,CASSLWGERSSYEQYF
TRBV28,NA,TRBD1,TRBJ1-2,TGTGCCAGCAGTAGAACAGGGGAGTATGGCTACACCTTC,CASSRTGEYGYTF
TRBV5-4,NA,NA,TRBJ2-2,TGTGCCAGCAGCTTGGGGGCAGAGAACACCGGGGAGCTGTTTTTT,CASSLGAENTGELFF
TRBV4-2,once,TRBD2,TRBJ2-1,TGTGCCAGCAGCCAAGTTGCCGGGGGACTAGCGGTTCTAACGAGGGATGAGCAGTTCTTC,CASSQVAGGLAVLTRDEQFF
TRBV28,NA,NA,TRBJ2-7,TGTGCCAGCAGCGTTGGGGCTTTAGCTTACGAGCAGTACTTC,CASSVGALAYEQYF
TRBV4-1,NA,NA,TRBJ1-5,TGCGCCAGCAGCCACAATAGAGAGGGGGATCAGCCCCAGCATTTT,CASSHNREGDQPQHF
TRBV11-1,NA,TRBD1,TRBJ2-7,TGTGCCAGCGCATTAAGGCGGACAGGGTATTACGAGCAGTACTTC,CASALRRTGYYEQYF
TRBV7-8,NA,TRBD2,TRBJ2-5,TGTGCCAGCAGCTCTAAGCGGGGGAACCAAGAGACCCAGTACTTC,CASSSKRGNQETQYF
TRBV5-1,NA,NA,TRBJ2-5,TGCGCCAGCAGCTGGGGACGGACCCAAGAGACCCAGTACTTC,CASSWGRTQETQYF
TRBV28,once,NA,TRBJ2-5,TGTGCCAGCAGTTTAAGCAGGTGGGGCGTGGCTAGTCATGAGACCCAGTACTTC,CASSLSRWGVASHETQYF
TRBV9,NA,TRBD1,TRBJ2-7,TGTGCCAGCAGCGACAGGGGCCCGGGTAGGACCTACGAGCAGTACTTC,CASSDRGPGRTYEQYF
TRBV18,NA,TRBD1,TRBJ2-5,TGTGCCAGCTCACCAGTGTGGACAGGGGGCTTGGGGGAAGAGACCCAGTACTTC,CASSPVWTGGLGEETQYF
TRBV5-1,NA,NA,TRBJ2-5,TGCGCCAGCCAAAGGACAGACCAAGAGACCCAGTACTTC,CASQRTDQETQYF
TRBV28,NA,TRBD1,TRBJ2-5,TGTGCCAGCAGTTTGGGAACAGGGGTGGGTGGGGAGACCCAGTACTTC,CASSLGTGVGGETQYF
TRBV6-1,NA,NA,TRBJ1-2,TGTGCCAGCGGGGAACCTGGCGGTTATGGCTACACCTTC,CASGEPGGYGYTF
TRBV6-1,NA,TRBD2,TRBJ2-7,TGTGCCAGCAGTTGGACTAGCGGGAGCGGGCTCGAGCAGTACTTC,CASSWTSGSGLEQYF
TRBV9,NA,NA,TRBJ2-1,TGTGCCAGCAGCGTAGCCGGACTACCGTACAATGAGCAGTTCTTC,CASSVAGLPYNEQFF
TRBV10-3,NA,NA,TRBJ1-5,TGTGCCATCAGTGGGTGGGGCGAGGATCAGCCCCAGCATTTT,CAISGWGEDQPQHF
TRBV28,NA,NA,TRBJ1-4,TGTGCCAGCAGTTTACGAGATCTGGGGGAAAAACTGTTTTTT,CASSLRDLGEKLFF
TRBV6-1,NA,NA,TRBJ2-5,TGTGCCTCGTCGCGGGCGGACCAAGAGACCCAGTACTTC,CASSRADQETQYF
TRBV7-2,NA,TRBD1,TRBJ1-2,TGTGCCAGCACCAGGACAGGGATCAACTATGGCTACACCTTC,CASTRTGINYGYTF
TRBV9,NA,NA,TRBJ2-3,TGTGCCAGCAGCGTAGATAGCAGATACACAGATACGCAGTATTTT,CASSVDSRYTDTQYF
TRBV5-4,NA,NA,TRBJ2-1,TGTGCGATTAGGGGCGAGAGCGACAATGAGCAGTTCTTC,CAIRGESDNEQFF
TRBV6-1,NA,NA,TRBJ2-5,TGTGCCAGCAGTGAAGCTTGGCTAGCGAGAGAGACCCAGTACTTC,CASSEAWLARETQYF